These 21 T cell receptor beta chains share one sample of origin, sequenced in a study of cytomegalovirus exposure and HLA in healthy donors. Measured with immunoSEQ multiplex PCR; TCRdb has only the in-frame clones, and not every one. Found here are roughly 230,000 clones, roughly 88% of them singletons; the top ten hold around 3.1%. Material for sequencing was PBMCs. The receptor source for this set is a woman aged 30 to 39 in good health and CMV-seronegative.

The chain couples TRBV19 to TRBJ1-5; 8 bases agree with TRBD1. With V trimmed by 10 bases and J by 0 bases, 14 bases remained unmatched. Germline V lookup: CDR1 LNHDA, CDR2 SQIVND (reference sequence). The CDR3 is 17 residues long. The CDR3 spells CATKTGGSPISNQPQHF. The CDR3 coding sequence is TGTGCCACGAAAACAGGGGGGTCGCCTATTAGCAATCAGCCCCAGCATTTT.

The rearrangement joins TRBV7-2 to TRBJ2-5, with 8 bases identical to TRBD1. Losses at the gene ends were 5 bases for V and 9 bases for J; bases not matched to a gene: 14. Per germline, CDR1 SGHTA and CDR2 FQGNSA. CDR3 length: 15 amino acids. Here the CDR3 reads CASSLKGQGKPSQYF. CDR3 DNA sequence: TGTGCCAGCAGCCTTAAAGGACAGGGTAAACCGTCCCAGTACTTC.

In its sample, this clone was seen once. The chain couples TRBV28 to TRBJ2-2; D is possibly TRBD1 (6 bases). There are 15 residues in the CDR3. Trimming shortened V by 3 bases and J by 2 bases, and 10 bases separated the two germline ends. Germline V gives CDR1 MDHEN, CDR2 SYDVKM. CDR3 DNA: TGTGCCAGCAGTTTGGACGGGACAAACACCGGGGAGCTGTTTTTT. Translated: CASSLDGTNTGELFF.

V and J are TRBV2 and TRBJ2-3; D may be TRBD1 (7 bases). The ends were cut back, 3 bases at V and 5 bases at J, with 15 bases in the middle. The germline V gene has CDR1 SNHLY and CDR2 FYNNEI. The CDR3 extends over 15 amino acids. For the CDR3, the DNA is TGTGCCAGCAGTGAGGAGGGGGCCAGCGGAGATACGCAGTATTTT. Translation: CASSEEGASGDTQYF.

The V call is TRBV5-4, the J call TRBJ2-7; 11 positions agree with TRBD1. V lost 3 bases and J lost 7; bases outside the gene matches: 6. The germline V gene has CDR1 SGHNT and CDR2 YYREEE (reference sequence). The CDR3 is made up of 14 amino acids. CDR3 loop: CASSSGQGVGEQYF. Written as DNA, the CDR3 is TGTGCCAGCAGCTCGGGACAGGGGGTGGGGGAGCAGTACTTC.

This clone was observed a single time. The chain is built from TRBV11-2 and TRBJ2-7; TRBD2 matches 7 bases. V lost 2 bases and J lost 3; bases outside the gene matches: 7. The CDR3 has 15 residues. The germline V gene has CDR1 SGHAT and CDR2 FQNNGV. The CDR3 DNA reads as TGTGCCAGCAGCTTAAGGTTAGCGGGCCACTACGAGCAGTACTTC. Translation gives CASSLRLAGHYEQYF.

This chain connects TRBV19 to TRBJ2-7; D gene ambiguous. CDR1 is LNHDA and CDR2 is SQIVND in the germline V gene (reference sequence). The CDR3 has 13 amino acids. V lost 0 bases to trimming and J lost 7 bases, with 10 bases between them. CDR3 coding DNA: TGTGCCAGTAGTATAGATGACGCCAGTGAGCAGTACTTC. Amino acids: CASSIDDASEQYF. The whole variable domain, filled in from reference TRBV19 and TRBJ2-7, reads DGGITQSPKYLFRKEGQNVTLSCEQNLNHDAMYWYRQDPGQGLRLIYYSQIVNDFQKGDIAEGYSVSREKKESFPLTVTSAQKNPTAFYLCASSIDDASEQYFGPGTRLTVT.

The CDR3 here is CASSPGQGASGTEAFF. CDR3 sequence (DNA): TGCGCCAGCAGCCCGGGACAGGGGGCATCGGGTACTGAAGCTTTCTTT. The chain couples TRBV4-3 to TRBJ1-1; TRBD1 aligns across 12 bases. This CDR3 is 16 amino acids long. V lost 4 bases, J lost 5 bases, and 8 bases stayed unmatched. Germline V gene data show CDR1 as LGHNA and CDR2 as YSLEER.

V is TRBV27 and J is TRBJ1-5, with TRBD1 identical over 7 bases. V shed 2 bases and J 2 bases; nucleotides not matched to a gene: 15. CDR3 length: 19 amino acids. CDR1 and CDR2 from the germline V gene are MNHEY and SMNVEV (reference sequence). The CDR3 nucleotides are TGTGCCAGCAGTTTAGCCGCCGGGACAGTAAAATTCGGCAATCAGCCCCAGCATTTT. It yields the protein CASSLAAGTVKFGNQPQHF.

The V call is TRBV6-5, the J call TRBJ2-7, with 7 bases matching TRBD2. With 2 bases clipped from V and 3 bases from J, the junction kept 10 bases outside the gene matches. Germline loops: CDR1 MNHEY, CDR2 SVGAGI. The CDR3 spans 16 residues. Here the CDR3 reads CASSYVASGFFYEQYF. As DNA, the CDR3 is TGTGCCAGCAGTTACGTGGCTAGCGGTTTTTTCTACGAGCAGTACTTC.

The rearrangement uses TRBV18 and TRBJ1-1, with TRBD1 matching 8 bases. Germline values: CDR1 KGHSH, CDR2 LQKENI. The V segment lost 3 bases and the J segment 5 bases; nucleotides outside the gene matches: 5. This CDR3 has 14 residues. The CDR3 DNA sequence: TGTGCCAGCTCACCGCGACAGGGGTGGACTGAAGCTTTCTTT. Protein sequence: CASSPRQGWTEAFF.

As DNA, the CDR3 is TGTGCCAGCAGCTCTCTAGCGGGAGAAGGGCTGCAGTACTTC. Protein sequence: CASSSLAGEGLQYF. The chain employs TRBV11-2 and TRBJ2-7; 10 bases align to TRBD2. The germline V gene has CDR1 SGHAT and CDR2 FQNNGV. CDR3 length: 14 amino acids. Trimming took 4 bases from V and 9 from J; bases not matched to a gene: 9.

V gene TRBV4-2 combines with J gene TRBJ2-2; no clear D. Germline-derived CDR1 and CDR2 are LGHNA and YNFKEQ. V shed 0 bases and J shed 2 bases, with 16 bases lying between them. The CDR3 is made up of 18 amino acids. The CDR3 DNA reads TGTGCCAGCAGCCAAGAGAAGGGCGGCGGCACAAACACCGGGGAGCTGTTTTTT. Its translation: CASSQEKGGGTNTGELFF.

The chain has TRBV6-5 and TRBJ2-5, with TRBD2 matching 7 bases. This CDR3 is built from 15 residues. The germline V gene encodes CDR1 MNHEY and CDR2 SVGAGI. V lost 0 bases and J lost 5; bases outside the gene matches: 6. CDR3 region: CASSYSRTSWETQYF. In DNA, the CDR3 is TGTGCCAGCAGTTACTCGCGGACTAGTTGGGAGACCCAGTACTTC.

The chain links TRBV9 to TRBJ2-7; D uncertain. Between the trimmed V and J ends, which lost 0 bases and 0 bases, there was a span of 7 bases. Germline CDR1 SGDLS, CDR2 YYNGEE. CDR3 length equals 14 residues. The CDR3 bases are TGTGCCAGCAGCGTAGCCTCAGTCTCCTACGAGCAGTACTTC. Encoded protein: CASSVASVSYEQYF.

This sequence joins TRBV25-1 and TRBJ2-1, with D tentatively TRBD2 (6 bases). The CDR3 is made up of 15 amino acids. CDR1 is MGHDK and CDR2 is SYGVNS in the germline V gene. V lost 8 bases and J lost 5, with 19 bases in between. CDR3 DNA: TGTGCCAGCTCCCGCGGGGCGGGAAGGAACAATGAGCAGTTCTTC. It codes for CASSRGAGRNNEQFF.

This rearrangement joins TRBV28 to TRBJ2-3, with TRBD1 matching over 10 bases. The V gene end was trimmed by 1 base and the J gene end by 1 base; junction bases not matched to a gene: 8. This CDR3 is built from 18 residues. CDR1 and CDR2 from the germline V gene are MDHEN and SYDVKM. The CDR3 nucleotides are TGTGCCAGCAGTTTATCGCTTTCTGGGACAGGGGGCACAGATACGCAGTATTTT. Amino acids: CASSLSLSGTGGTDTQYF.

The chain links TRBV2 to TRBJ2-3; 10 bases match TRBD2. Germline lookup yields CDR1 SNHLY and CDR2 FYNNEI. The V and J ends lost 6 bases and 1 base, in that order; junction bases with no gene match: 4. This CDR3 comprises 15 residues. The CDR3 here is CASRPGTSGTDTQYF. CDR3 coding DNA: TGTGCCAGCAGACCCGGGACTAGCGGCACAGATACGCAGTATTTT.

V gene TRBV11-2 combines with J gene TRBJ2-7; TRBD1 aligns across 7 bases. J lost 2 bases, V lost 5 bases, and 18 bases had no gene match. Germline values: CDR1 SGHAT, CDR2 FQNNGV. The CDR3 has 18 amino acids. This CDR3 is CASSPGIGQAARPYEQYF. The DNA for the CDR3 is TGTGCCAGCAGCCCTGGAATTGGACAGGCGGCACGGCCCTACGAGCAGTACTTC.

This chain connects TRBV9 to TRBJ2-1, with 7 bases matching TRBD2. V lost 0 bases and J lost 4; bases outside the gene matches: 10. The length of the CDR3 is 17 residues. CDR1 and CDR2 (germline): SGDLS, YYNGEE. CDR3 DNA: TGTGCCAGCAGCGTAGGAGGGAGGGCCAGCTTTTACAATGAGCAGTTCTTC. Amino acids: CASSVGGRASFYNEQFF.

The chain's CDR3 is CASSHSGTGVNNEQFF. CDR3 DNA sequence: TGCGCCAGCAGCCACTCTGGGACAGGGGTAAACAATGAGCAGTTCTTC. The chain recombines TRBV4-1 with TRBJ2-1; 10 positions match TRBD1. V lost 3 bases and J lost 5; bases outside the gene matches: 7. CDR1 is MGHRA, CDR2 YSYEKL, per germline. This CDR3 comprises 16 residues.